This passage covers 23 T cell receptor beta chains from one sample sequenced in a study of OX40 agonist ivuxolimab in advanced cancers. TCRdb's table, derived via immunoSEQ multiplex PCR, lists solely in-frame clones and lacks some. The sample lists approximately 32,000 clones; over 85% were seen once. The source was CD4+ or CD8+ T cells sorted from blood, collected in a trial of the OX40 agonist ivuxolimab. These receptors were obtained from an adult with an advanced solid tumor such as melanoma, head and neck, liver or kidney cancer.

The rearrangement links TRBV19 to TRBJ2-2, with a weak D call TRBD2 (6 bases). V was clipped by 3 bases and J by 3 bases, with 8 bases between them. The CDR3 contains 14 residues. From germline, CDR1 is LNHDA and CDR2 SQIVND (reference sequence). The CDR3, as DNA: TGTGCCAGTAGTATCGGAGGGTACACCGGGGAGCTGTTTTTT. Encoded protein: CASSIGGYTGELFF.

This chain joins TRBV6-1 and TRBJ2-7; D call uncertain. V dropped 3 bases and J dropped 2 bases, with 8 bases sitting between them. Germline V lookup: CDR1 MNHNS, CDR2 SASEGT. CDR3 length equals 13 residues. This CDR3 reads CASSDNTAYEQYF. The CDR3 nucleotides are TGTGCCAGCAGTGACAACACCGCCTACGAGCAGTACTTC.

This clone turned up a few times. The chain employs TRBV7-3 and TRBJ2-3; D gene uncertain. The germline V and J ends were trimmed by 3 bases and 1 base, with 8 bases remaining between them. The CDR3 is 14 amino acids. Germline values: CDR1 SGHTA, CDR2 FQGTGA. In DNA, the CDR3 is TGTGCCAGCAGCTTTGGTGGGGGCACAGATACGCAGTATTTT. Translated, it gives CASSFGGGTDTQYF.

The J gene is TRBJ1-1, the V gene TRBV7-9, with a possible D match to TRBD1 (5 bases). V was shortened by 2 bases and J by 4 bases, with 17 bases between the two germline ends. The germline V gene has CDR1 SEHNR and CDR2 FQNEAQ (reference sequence). This CDR3 spans 16 amino acids. The CDR3 sequence is CASSLPLTGAGTEAFF. The CDR3 coding sequence is TGTGCCAGCAGCTTACCCCTTACTGGGGCTGGCACTGAAGCTTTCTTT.

The V call is TRBV2, the J call TRBJ2-1; 9 nucleotides match TRBD2. Germline trimming cut 8 bases from V and 8 bases from J; bases unmatched to any gene: 10. This CDR3 has 14 amino acids. Germline lookup yields CDR1 SNHLY and CDR2 FYNNEI. This chain's CDR3 is CASGRSGGMDEQFF. The CDR3 DNA follows: TGTGCCAGCGGTAGGAGCGGGGGGATGGATGAGCAGTTCTTC.

The chain recombines TRBV6-1 with TRBJ1-1, with 8 bases that match TRBD1. The CDR3 is 14 amino acids. The junction had 11 bases not matched to a gene; V was cut back by 7 bases and J by 7 bases. The germline gives CDR1 MNHNS, CDR2 SASEGT. The CDR3 DNA reads TGTGCCAGCATTTCGGACAGGGTGGGTGTTGAAGCTTTCTTT. Its translation is CASISDRVGVEAFF.

The genes are TRBV7-6 and TRBJ2-5; weak D call: TRBD2 (6 bases). Germline lookup yields CDR1 SGHVS and CDR2 FNYEAQ. The CDR3 consists of 15 residues. V lost 1 base to trimming and J lost 0 bases, with 9 bases between them. Written as DNA, the CDR3 is TGTGCCAGCAGCTTAGGTCGGGGGTACCAAGAGACCCAGTACTTC. Encoded protein: CASSLGRGYQETQYF.

V and J are TRBV6-5 and TRBJ2-2; either TRBD1 or TRBD2 may supply D (5 bases each). The CDR3 contains 13 residues. Germline CDR1 MNHEY, CDR2 SVGAGI. Trimming shortened V by 3 bases and J by 5 bases, and 7 bases separated the two germline ends. The CDR3 loop reads CASSYGGTGELFF. The CDR3 nucleotides read TGTGCCAGCAGTTATGGGGGAACCGGGGAGCTGTTTTTT.

The CDR3: CASSISGDQYF. In nucleotides, the CDR3 is TGTGCCAGTAGTATCTCAGGGGACCAGTACTTC. The J gene is TRBJ2-5, the V gene TRBV19; D perhaps matches TRBD1 (6 bases). Germline CDR1 is LNHDA and CDR2 is SQIVND (reference sequence). The CDR3 spans 11 residues. Deletions cut 3 bases from V and 10 bases from J, with 9 bases between. Variable domain in full (rest from reference TRBV19 and TRBJ2-5): DGGITQSPKYLFRKEGQNVTLSCEQNLNHDAMYWYRQDPGQGLRLIYYSQIVNDFQKGDIAEGYSVSREKKESFPLTVTSAQKNPTAFYLCASSISGDQYFGPGTRLLVL.

In this sample, this clone turned up a few times. The rearrangement uses TRBV9 and TRBJ1-6, with D uncertain. The length of the CDR3 is 15 residues. Germline V gene data show CDR1 as SGDLS and CDR2 as YYNGEE. The V and J ends lost 0 bases and 7 bases respectively, with 11 bases between them. The CDR3, as DNA: TGTGCCAGCAGCGTAGAGGTGGGGAGGAATTCACCCCTCCACTTT. Its protein product is CASSVEVGRNSPLHF.

The J gene is TRBJ1-1, the V gene TRBV5-6; no reliable D call. V shed 0 bases and J shed 1 base, with 7 bases lying between them. The CDR3 sequence is 14 residues long. Germline V gene data show CDR1 as SGHDT and CDR2 as YYEEEE. Here the CDR3 reads CASSLGAANTEAFF. The CDR3 DNA reads as TGTGCCAGCAGCTTGGGTGCGGCGAACACTGAAGCTTTCTTT.

This clone was detected a few times. The V gene is TRBV27, the J gene TRBJ1-6, with D uncertain. Trimming cost V 4 bases and J 4 bases, with 5 bases left between them. Germline lookup yields CDR1 MNHEY and CDR2 SMNVEV (reference sequence). The CDR3 loop spans 13 amino acids. CDR3 in amino acids: CASSYGYNSPLHF. CDR3 nucleotides: TGTGCCAGCAGTTACGGGTATAATTCACCCCTCCACTTT.

The sample holds a few counts of this clone. The chain has TRBV29-1 and TRBJ1-1, with D possibly TRBD1 on 5 matching bases. The V end was cut by 4 bases, the J end by 5 bases, with 8 bases between. The CDR3 covers 11 residues. CDR1 is SQVTM, CDR2 ANQGSEA, per germline. The CDR3: CSVVWGTEAFF. Here the CDR3 DNA reads TGCAGCGTTGTATGGGGGACTGAAGCTTTCTTT.

V gene TRBV7-6 combines with J gene TRBJ1-4; 7 bases agree with TRBD1. V dropped 5 bases and J dropped 8; count of bases not matched to a gene: 8. CDR1 is SGHVS, CDR2 FNYEAQ, per germline. The CDR3 spans 14 residues. Written as DNA, the CDR3 is TGTGCCAGCAGCCCCGGGACAGATGAGGAAAAACTGTTTTTT. Its translation: CASSPGTDEEKLFF. Full variable domain (rest looked up from reference TRBV7-6 and TRBJ1-4): GAGVSQSPRYKVTKRGQDVALRCDPISGHVSLYWYRQALGQGPEFLTYFNYEAQQDKSGLPNDRFSAERPEGSISTLTIQRTEQRDSAMYRCASSPGTDEEKLFFGSGTQLSVL.

The chain couples TRBV27 to TRBJ1-2; D gene uncertain. Germline V CDR1 and CDR2: MNHEY, SMNVEV (reference sequence). Trimming stripped 6 bases from V and 6 bases from J, with 17 bases between. The CDR3 contains 14 residues. CDR3 nucleotide sequence: TGTGCCAGCAGCCTTGCCGGCCAGGTGAATGGCTACACCTTC. This codes for CASSLAGQVNGYTF.

The V and J genes are TRBV5-5 and TRBJ2-7, with D possibly being TRBD1 (5 bases). The CDR3 is 12 residues long. With 2 bases removed from V and 6 bases from J, the gap between germline ends came to 9 bases. The germline gives CDR1 SGHKS, CDR2 YYEKEE (reference sequence). Written as DNA, the CDR3 is TGTGCCAGCAGCTTCGTAGGGGCCGAGCAGTACTTC. Translation: CASSFVGAEQYF.

The chain has TRBV28 and TRBJ2-7; 15 bases fit TRBD2. The germline V gene has CDR1 MDHEN and CDR2 SYDVKM. With V trimmed by 6 bases and J by 9 bases, 9 bases remained unmatched. This CDR3 comprises 15 residues. The CDR3 protein is CASRGLAGGPPVQYF. The CDR3 DNA sequence: TGTGCCAGCAGGGGACTAGCGGGAGGTCCTCCTGTGCAGTACTTC.

The chain links TRBV9 to TRBJ2-7; D perhaps matches TRBD2 (6 bases). Trimming shortened V by 0 bases and J by 2 bases, and 9 bases separated the two germline ends. CDR3 length equals 14 residues. The V gene's germline CDR1 is SGDLS and CDR2 YYNGEE. The CDR3 is CASSVAGSTYEQYF. The CDR3 DNA sequence: TGTGCCAGCAGCGTAGCCGGGAGTACCTACGAGCAGTACTTC.

V usage is TRBV12-5 and J usage is TRBJ1-2; D uncertain. Trimming left V 2 bases short and J 3 bases short, with 13 bases between. The CDR3 length is 15 residues. The V gene's germline CDR1 is LGHNT and CDR2 FRNRAP. The CDR3 is CASGLLPGSYYGYTF. The CDR3 DNA reads as TGTGCTAGTGGTTTGTTGCCAGGCTCCTACTATGGCTACACCTTC.

J is TRBJ2-1 and V is TRBV2; no reliable D call. Germline lookup yields CDR1 SNHLY and CDR2 FYNNEI. V lost 9 bases and J 9 bases, leaving 18 bases between the germline ends. This CDR3 has 13 residues. CDR3 amino acids: CASGKVRVIEQFF. DNA of the CDR3: TGTGCCAGTGGGAAAGTCCGCGTGATTGAGCAGTTCTTC.

V is TRBV27 and J is TRBJ2-1; tentative D call: TRBD2 (5 bases). V lost 4 bases, J lost 3 bases, and 16 bases lay in between. The CDR3 extends over 16 amino acids. The germline gives CDR1 MNHEY, CDR2 SMNVEV (reference sequence). The CDR3 bases are TGTGCCAGCAGTTCCCCCGGGTTCGGGGACTACAATGAGCAGTTCTTC. Translated, it gives CASSSPGFGDYNEQFF.

J is TRBJ2-2 and V is TRBV21-1. TRBV21-1 is an annotated pseudogene. The CDR3 has 16 residues. The CDR3 sequence: CASIDLPDQLAGELFF. CDR3 in DNA: TGTGCCAGCATTGATCTACCGGACCAGCTCGCCGGGGAGCTGTTTTTT.

The chain has TRBV4-1 and TRBJ2-1, with 12 bases lining up with TRBD2. CDR3 length: 15 residues. Looked up from germline, CDR1 is MGHRA and CDR2 is YSYEKL. The V segment lost 2 bases and the J segment 7 bases; nucleotides outside the gene matches: 3. CDR3 in amino acids: CASSQMLAGGNEQFF. CDR3 DNA: TGCGCCAGCAGCCAAATGCTAGCGGGGGGGAATGAGCAGTTCTTC.